Presented here are 24 T cell receptor beta chains from one specimen sequenced in a study of blood T cells in healthy people across ages. Combining a sample-barcoded 5' primer with a J-beta primer mix, a second PCR ran for about 6 to 11 cycles. TCRdb passed the 5' RACE reads through MiXCR, listing each CDR3 protein once. The sample consists of hundreds of thousands of distinct CDR3 sequences, 45% to 70% of them appearing once. The sequenced material came from blood. These receptors were collected from a man aged 35 to 55 in good health.

This clonotype appeared a single time. This chain connects TRBV4-2 to TRBJ1-2, with D tentatively TRBD1 (6 bases). The germline V gene encodes CDR1 LGHNA and CDR2 YNFKEQ. There are 17 residues in the CDR3. Trimming took 0 bases from V and 3 from J, leaving 17 bases between them. DNA for the CDR3: TGTGCCAGCAGCCAAGATTTAGGCTACAGGGAGGACTATGGCTACACCTTC. It codes for CASSQDLGYREDYGYTF.

This clonotype appeared once. The CDR3 DNA reads TGTGCCAGCAGCGCAAGAACAGGGGGCGCGCAGTATTTT. Encoded protein: CASSARTGGAQYF. V gene TRBV21-1 combines with J gene TRBJ2-3; the D call of TRBD1 is as the table states it, not checked on the DNA. TRBV21-1 is a documented pseudogene. The CDR3 totals 13 residues.

The chain is built from TRBV5-8 and TRBJ2-1, with TRBD2 identical over 11 bases. CDR3 length: 17 residues. Per germline, CDR1 SGHTS and CDR2 YDEGEE. With V trimmed by 0 bases and J by 9 bases, 11 bases remained unmatched. In DNA form, the CDR3 reads TGTGCCAGCAGCTTGGAGCCTAGCGGGAGGCCTGGAGGTGAGCAGTTCTTC. Encoded protein: CASSLEPSGRPGGEQFF.

The chain couples TRBV2 to TRBJ1-1, with D hard to call. The germline V and J ends were trimmed by 1 base and 12 bases, with 12 bases remaining between them. Germline CDR1 is SNHLY and CDR2 is FYNNEI. The CDR3 has 12 amino acids. Here the CDR3 DNA reads TGTGCCAGCAGTGAAGGCCGGCTCAAAACTTTCTTT. The encoded protein is CASSEGRLKTFF.

V is TRBV29-1 and J is TRBJ2-3; 8 bases map to TRBD1. The CDR3 is 13 amino acids. Germline V lookup: CDR1 SQVTM, CDR2 ANQGSEA. The J segment lost 5 bases and the V segment lost 4 bases, leaving 5 bases of the junction unmatched. CDR3 bases: TGCAGCGTTGCGGTGACAGGGGAAGATACGCAGTATTTT. The encoded protein is CSVAVTGEDTQYF.

The V gene is TRBV29-1, the J gene TRBJ2-7; TRBD2 agrees at 8 bases. The V segment lost 4 bases and the J segment 9 bases; nucleotides outside the gene matches: 14. Germline lookup yields CDR1 SQVTM and CDR2 ANQGSEA. The CDR3 runs to 14 residues. The CDR3 region is CSVGVTSGPRGQYF. Written as DNA, the CDR3 is TGCAGCGTTGGGGTTACTAGCGGACCGCGCGGGCAGTACTTC.

The chain combines TRBV27 with TRBJ1-5, with D hard to call. V was shortened by 3 bases and J by 4 bases, with 4 bases between the two germline ends. Germline loops: CDR1 MNHEY, CDR2 SMNVEV (reference sequence). The CDR3 runs 12 residues. In DNA form, the CDR3 reads TGTGCCAGCAGTTTCATTAATCAGCCCCAGCATTTT. Amino acid sequence: CASSFINQPQHF.

The chain combines TRBV5-6 with TRBJ1-2; D not resolved. CDR1 and CDR2 from the germline V gene are SGHDT and YYEEEE. Deletions cut 4 bases from V and 0 bases from J, with 10 bases between. This CDR3 spans 14 amino acids. This CDR3 is CASSSAGTNYGYTF. The CDR3 DNA reads as TGTGCCAGCAGCAGCGCCGGGACTAACTATGGCTACACCTTC.

This clonotype came up a few times. V is TRBV6-1 and J is TRBJ2-7; TRBD2 is a possible D gene (7 bases). The germline gives CDR1 MNHNS, CDR2 SASEGT. V lost 6 bases and J 0 bases, leaving 27 bases between the germline ends. The CDR3 has 19 residues. This CDR3 is CASRQLREKGGIPSYEQYF. CDR3 DNA sequence: TGTGCCAGCAGGCAGTTAAGGGAAAAGGGGGGGATCCCCTCCTACGAGCAGTACTTC.

V is TRBV4-1 and J is TRBJ1-5; no definite D call. This CDR3 is built from 16 residues. The germline gives CDR1 MGHRA, CDR2 YSYEKL. V was clipped by 0 bases and J by 0 bases, with 9 bases between them. CDR3 bases: TGCGCCAGCAGCCAAGACAGGACGTATAGCAATCAGCCCCAGCATTTT. Its protein is CASSQDRTYSNQPQHF.

CDR3 region: CASSQNRGAGTEAFF. The CDR3 DNA is TGCGCCAGCAGCCAAAACAGGGGTGCGGGCACTGAAGCTTTCTTT. The V gene is TRBV4-3, the J gene TRBJ1-1; 7 nucleotides agree with TRBD1. Losses at the gene ends were 2 bases for V and 4 bases for J; bases not matched to a gene: 7. The CDR3 contains 15 residues. Germline assignment: CDR1 LGHNA and CDR2 YSLEER.

The V and J genes are TRBV6-1 and TRBJ2-7; 7 nucleotides line up with TRBD2. The DNA end favors TRBJ2-4, so the J call may be wrong. The CDR3 sequence is 17 residues long. Germline V lookup: CDR1 MNHNS, CDR2 SASEGT. This chain's CDR3 is CASITGPLGGWRNIQYF. DNA for the CDR3: TGTGCCAGCATAACGGGGCCTCTGGGGGGGTGGAGAAACATTCAGTACTTC.

The chain combines TRBV15 with TRBJ1-1; D is unclear. The V and J ends lost 2 bases and 0 bases respectively, with 10 bases between them. CDR1 is LNHNV, CDR2 YYDKDF, per germline (reference sequence). This CDR3 contains 15 residues. In nucleotides, the CDR3 is TGTGCCACCAGCAGAACGCGAGCCATGAACACTGAAGCTTTCTTT. Amino acids: CATSRTRAMNTEAFF.

This sequence joins TRBV29-1 and TRBJ1-2; 9 nucleotides agree with TRBD1. V was clipped by 5 bases and J by 10 bases; unmatched bases: 5. Per germline, CDR1 SQVTM and CDR2 ANQGSEA. The CDR3 is made up of 11 amino acids. CDR3 residues: CSVQTGGVYTF. The CDR3 nucleotides read TGCAGCGTTCAAACAGGGGGCGTCTACACCTTC.

The chain uses TRBV20-1 and TRBJ1-4, with 9 bases identical to TRBD1. This CDR3 is built from 15 residues. Trimming took 5 bases from V and 5 from J; bases not matched to a gene: 9. Per germline, CDR1 DFQATT and CDR2 SNEGSKA (reference sequence). The CDR3 region has the DNA TGCAGTGCTTGGACAGGGGAGGCCCCAAATGAAAAACTGTTTTTT. Its protein product is CSAWTGEAPNEKLFF.

The chain has TRBV4-3 and TRBJ1-6; a weak D match, TRBD1 (6 bases). The CDR3 totals 18 residues. CDR1 and CDR2 from the germline V gene are LGHNA and YSLEER. The V and J ends lost 1 base and 10 bases respectively, with 23 bases between them. The chain's CDR3 is CASSQVAGATGTWSPLHF. CDR3 DNA: TGCGCCAGCAGCCAAGTTGCGGGGGCCACAGGGACTTGGTCACCCCTCCACTTT.

The chain recombines TRBV6-5 with TRBJ2-7, with D perhaps assigned TRBD1 or TRBD2 (5 bases each). The V gene lost 6 bases and the J gene lost 2 bases, with 17 bases spanning the gap. This CDR3 is built from 15 residues. Germline V lookup: CDR1 MNHEY, CDR2 SVGAGI. CDR3 sequence reads: CASRTNRDQTYEQYF. CDR3 nucleotide sequence: TGTGCCAGCAGAACAAACCGGGACCAGACCTACGAGCAGTACTTC.

This clonotype was picked up a small number of times. The rearrangement uses TRBV5-1 and TRBJ2-3, with D maybe TRBD2 (6 bases). The CDR3 is made up of 15 amino acids. The V and J ends lost 0 bases and 4 bases respectively, with 12 bases between them. Germline CDR1 is SGHRS and CDR2 is YFSETQ. CDR3 sequence (DNA): TGCGCCAGCAGCTTGGCCCAGGGAGGTCCAGATACGCAGTATTTT. This codes for CASSLAQGGPDTQYF. Using reference TRBV5-1 and TRBJ2-3 for the parts outside the CDR3, the full variable domain is KAGVTQTPRYLIKTRGQQVTLSCSPISGHRSVSWYQQTPGQGLQFLFEYFSETQRNKGNFPGRFSGRQFSNSRSEMNVSTLELGDSALYLCASSLAQGGPDTQYFGPGTRLTVL.

This clonotype showed up just a few times. This chain joins TRBV4-3 and TRBJ2-7; D unresolved. V was trimmed by 0 bases and J by 4 bases, leaving 10 bases between them. The CDR3 length is 14 residues. Germline CDR1 LGHNA, CDR2 YSLEER. Here the CDR3 reads CASSQDPDGYEQYF. CDR3 DNA sequence: TGCGCCAGCAGCCAAGATCCTGACGGTTACGAGCAGTACTTC.

This sequence joins TRBV4-3 and TRBJ2-5; the D gene is possibly TRBD2 (6 bases). V was trimmed by 3 bases and J by 5 bases, leaving 19 bases between them. Germline loops: CDR1 LGHNA, CDR2 YSLEER. There are 16 residues in the CDR3. CDR3 nucleotide sequence: TGCGCCAGCAGCCAGGCTTTGGAGGGGACGGGGGAGACCCAGTACTTC. Its protein is CASSQALEGTGETQYF.

V gene TRBV20-1 combines with J gene TRBJ2-3; 11 bases are a match to TRBD2. The CDR3 is made up of 18 amino acids. V gave up 0 bases and J gave up 0 bases; unmatched junction bases: 8. Germline V CDR1 and CDR2: DFQATT, SNEGSKA (reference sequence). This CDR3 reads CSARDPGGTSGSTDTQYF. CDR3 DNA sequence: TGCAGTGCTAGAGATCCCGGCGGGACTAGCGGAAGCACAGATACGCAGTATTTT.

V is TRBV20-1 and J is TRBJ2-7; 15 bases agree with TRBD2. V trimming: 6 bases; J trimming: 6 bases; junction bases outside the gene matches: 9. Per germline, CDR1 DFQATT and CDR2 SNEGSKA (reference sequence). The CDR3 sequence is 15 residues long. The CDR3 DNA reads as TGCAGTGCCCCCCGTGGGACTAGCGGGGGGTCCGAGCAGTACTTC. Encoded protein: CSAPRGTSGGSEQYF.

The DNA for the CDR3 is TGTGCCAGCAGCTTATTTACCGGCTGGGGGAACACCGGGGAGCTGTTTTTT. Translation: CASSLFTGWGNTGELFF. The rearrangement links TRBV7-9 to TRBJ2-2; no reliable D call. The CDR3 length is 17 residues. V lost 2 bases, J lost 1 base, and 14 bases lay in between. Germline loops: CDR1 SEHNR, CDR2 FQNEAQ (reference sequence).

The chain uses TRBV11-2 and TRBJ2-7, with 10 positions matching TRBD1. CDR3 length: 15 residues. With 4 bases clipped from V and 5 bases from J, the junction kept 8 bases outside the gene matches. Germline CDR1 reads SGHAT; CDR2 reads FQNNGV. The DNA of the CDR3 is TGTGCCAGCAGCTGGGACAGGGGAGGTAGCGACGAGCAGTACTTC. Translating it yields CASSWDRGGSDEQYF.